This T cell receptor (beta chain) was retrieved from a study of blood T cells in healthy people across ages. Study results and caveats: Per-million-T-cell TCR beta diversity fell roughly linearly with age.

Germline loops: CDR1 SGHDT, CDR2 YYEEEE. The V end was cut by 3 bases, the J end by 3 bases, with 7 bases between. This CDR3 has 13 residues. This clonotype has a handful of counts. The antigen remains unidentified. A second PCR, run for about 6 to 11 cycles, used a sample-barcoded 5' primer plus a J-beta primer mix. A template-switch adaptor containing 12 random nucleotides labeled each cDNA molecule. TCRdb re-derived calls from the 5' RACE reads in MiXCR, one entry per CDR3 protein. Of 1.5 million or so distinct CDR3 sequences listed, approximately 39% are singletons. This sequence joins TRBV5-6 and TRBJ2-4, with D tentatively TRBD2 (5 bases). The specimen sequenced was blood. This sequence was found in a woman between 18 and 29 years old in good health. CDR3 loop: CASSSRDKNIQYF. The CDR3 region has the DNA TGTGCCAGCAGCTCCCGGGACAAAAACATTCAGTACTTC.